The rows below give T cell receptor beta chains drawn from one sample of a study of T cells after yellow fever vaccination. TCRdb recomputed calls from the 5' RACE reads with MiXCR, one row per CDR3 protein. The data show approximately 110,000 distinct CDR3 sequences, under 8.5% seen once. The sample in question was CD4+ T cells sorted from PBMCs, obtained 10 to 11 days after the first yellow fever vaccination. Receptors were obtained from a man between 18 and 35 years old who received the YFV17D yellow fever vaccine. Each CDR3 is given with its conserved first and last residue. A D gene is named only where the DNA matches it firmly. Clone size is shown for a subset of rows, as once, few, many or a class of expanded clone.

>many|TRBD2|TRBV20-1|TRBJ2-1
TGCAGTTCGCCAGTAGCGGGGGATCGTGACAATGAGCAGTTCTTC
CSSPVAGDRDNEQFF
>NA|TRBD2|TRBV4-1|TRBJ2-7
TGCGCCAGCAGCCTAGGACTAGCGGGGGCGCCTTACGAGCAGTACTTC
CASSLGLAGAPYEQYF
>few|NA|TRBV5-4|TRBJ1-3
TGTGCCAGCGGTCCCCCTGGAAACACCATATATTTT
CASGPPGNTIYF
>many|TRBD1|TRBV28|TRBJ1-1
TGTGCCAGCAGTTTACGAAACCACAGGGGTGAAGCTTTCTTT
CASSLRNHRGEAFF
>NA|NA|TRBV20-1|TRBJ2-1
TGCAGTGCTAGTAGGGACGCCAATGAGCAGTTCTTC
CSASRDANEQFF
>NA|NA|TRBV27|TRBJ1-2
TGTGCCAGCAGGAAAGCGACAGGAGGTGGCGAAGGCTACACCTTC
CASRKATGGGEGYTF
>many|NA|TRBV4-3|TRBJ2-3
TGCGCCAGCAGCCAAGAGGAAGGGTCCCGGCGTTATTTT
CASSQEEGSRRYF
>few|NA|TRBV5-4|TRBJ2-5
TGTGCCAGCAGCCCCGCCGGGGGCGAGACCCAGTACTTC
CASSPAGGETQYF
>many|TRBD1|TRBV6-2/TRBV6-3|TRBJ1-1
TGTGCCAGCAGGTGGACAGGGAGAAGCACTGAAGCTTTCTTT
CASRWTGRSTEAFF
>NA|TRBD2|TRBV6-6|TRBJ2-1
TGTGCCAGCAGTTACGATCCCGGGACTAGCGGGGGTGCTAAGCAGTTCTTC
CASSYDPGTSGGAKQFF
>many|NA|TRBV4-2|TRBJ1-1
TGTGCCAGCAGCCAAGGGAACGCGGCGATGGCTTTCTTT
CASSQGNAAMAFF
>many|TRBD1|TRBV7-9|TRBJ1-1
TGTGCCAGCAGCCCAAAGGGGGCATACACTGAAGCTTTCTTT
CASSPKGAYTEAFF
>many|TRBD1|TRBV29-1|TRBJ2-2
TGCAGGCCTTCGGGACAGGGTTCCGCTAACACCGGGGAGCTGTTTTTT
CRPSGQGSANTGELFF
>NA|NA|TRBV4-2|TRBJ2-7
TGTGCCAGCAGCCATACGGGAACCTACGAGCAGTACTTC
CASSHTGTYEQYF
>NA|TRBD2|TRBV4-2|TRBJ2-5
TGTGCCAGCAGCCAAGAACGGGGACTAGCGGGGGGCCTGGGGCCAGAGACCCAGTACTTC
CASSQERGLAGGLGPETQYF
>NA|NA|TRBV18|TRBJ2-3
TGTGCCAGCTCACCACCTGACCACCGGGCAGATACGCAGTATTTT
CASSPPDHRADTQYF
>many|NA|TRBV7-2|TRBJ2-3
TGTGCCAGCAGCCGTGGGGGGACTAGCACAGATACGCAGTATTTT
CASSRGGTSTDTQYF
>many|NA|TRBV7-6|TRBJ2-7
TGTGCCAGCAGCTTACAAGTGCAATACGAGCAGTACTTC
CASSLQVQYEQYF
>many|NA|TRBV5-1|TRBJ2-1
TGCGCCAGCAGCTTGAGGCAGGGTCTTGAGCAGTTCTTC
CASSLRQGLEQFF
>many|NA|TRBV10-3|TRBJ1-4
TGTGCCATCAGTGAGTCACAGGCTTATGAAAAACTGTTTTTT
CAISESQAYEKLFF
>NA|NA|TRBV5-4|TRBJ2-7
TGTGCCAGCAGCTTGCCCCAAACCTACGAGCAGTACTTC
CASSLPQTYEQYF
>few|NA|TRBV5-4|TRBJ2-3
TGTGCCAGCAGCTTTGGGTTGGCTAAGGATACGCAGTATTTT
CASSFGLAKDTQYF
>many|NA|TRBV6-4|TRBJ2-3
TGTGCCAGCAGTGACAAGAACACAGATACGCAGTATTTT
CASSDKNTDTQYF
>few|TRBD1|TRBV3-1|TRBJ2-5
TGTGCCACCAGCCAAGATCCAGGGGGAAGAGAGACCCAGTACTTC
CATSQDPGGRETQYF
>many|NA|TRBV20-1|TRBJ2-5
TGCAGTGCTAGGTCAGGAGGGGGCTGGGAGACCCAGTACTTC
CSARSGGGWETQYF
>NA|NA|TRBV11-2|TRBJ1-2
TGTGCCAGCAGCTCCCGGGCCATCCTATTGCCCTATGGCTACACCTTC
CASSSRAILLPYGYTF
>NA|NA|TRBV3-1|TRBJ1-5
TGTGCCAGCAGCGAGGACACAAGCAATCAGCCCCAGCATTTT
CASSEDTSNQPQHF
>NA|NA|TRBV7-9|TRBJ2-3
TGTGCCAGCAGCTTATCGGGGGGCAGGGATACGCAGTATTTT
CASSLSGGRDTQYF
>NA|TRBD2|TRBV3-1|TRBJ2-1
TGTGCCAGCAGCCAACTATTCCGCACTAGCGGGCACAATGAGCAGTTCTTC
CASSQLFRTSGHNEQFF
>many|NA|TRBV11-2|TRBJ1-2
TGTGCCAGCAGCTTTGGCGACTATGGCTACACCTTC
CASSFGDYGYTF
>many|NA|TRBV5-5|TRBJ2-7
TGTGCCAGCAGCCTCCACCAGACCTACGAGCAGTACTTC
CASSLHQTYEQYF
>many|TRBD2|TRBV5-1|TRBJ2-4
TGCGCCAGCTGCTGGAAGAATCCGGGACTAGCGGGGGCCCGAGGAAACATTCAGTACTTC
CASCWKNPGLAGARGNIQYF
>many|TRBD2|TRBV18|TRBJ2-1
TGTGCCAGCTCACCCGGACTAGCCTTTATTTATGAGCAGTTCTTC
CASSPGLAFIYEQFF
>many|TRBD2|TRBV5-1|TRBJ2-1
TGCGCCAGCAAAACTAGCGGGGGAGCCGCTTACAATGAGCAGTTCTTC
CASKTSGGAAYNEQFF